This TCR beta chain was found in a study of blood T cells in healthy people across ages. A second PCR, run for roughly 7 to 12 cycles, used a sample-barcoded 5' primer plus a J-beta primer mix. Each CDR3 protein gets one entry after TCRdb re-called the 5' RACE reads with MiXCR. The sample records 550,000 to 700,000 distinct CDR3 sequences, 27% being singletons. Germline lookup yields CDR1 MNHEY and CDR2 SMNVEV (reference sequence). Trimming removed 3 bases at V and 6 bases at J, with 11 bases between. The CDR3 contains 13 residues. The chain is built from TRBV27 and TRBJ1-2, with D perhaps matching TRBD1 (6 bases). The sequenced sample was blood. This clonotype was sampled from a woman in her seventies in good health. DNA of the CDR3: TGTGCCAGCAGTTTTACAGGGAACAATGGCTACACCTTC. As protein: CASSFTGNNGYTF.